The T cell receptor (beta chain) described here comes from a study of shared clonotypes between healthy human individuals. DNA at about 210 ng, roughly 27,000 T cell genomes, went into sorted-subset replicate PCRs. Some clones are missing from TCRdb's copy, which holds only in-frame ones; the method was immunoSEQ multiplex PCR. In the table there are some 1.1 million clones, around three quarters of which are singletons. Turning to this clone: Its target is unknown.

Study-wide results and caveats: Represented diversity (both genetic and exposure-history) was limited by the small number of donors. An anticipated effect of sequencing depth on clonotype sharing among donors was recognized.

This CDR3 spans 15 amino acids. Looked up from germline, CDR1 is SGHDT and CDR2 is YYEEEE. The V end lost 5 bases, the J end lost 3 bases, and 18 bases lay between the germline ends. Source material: memory CD4+ T cells from PBMCs. As for subset: CD45RA-negative fraction. J is TRBJ2-7 and V is TRBV5-6; D possibly matches TRBD1 or TRBD2 (5 bases each). The TCR was taken from a young man in good health. Some clones in this sample may be carry-over from other donors' samples. The CDR3 DNA reads TGTGCCAGCAGTGCCCTTGTTACAGGAGGCTACGAGCAGTACTTC. It is translated as CASSALVTGGYEQYF.